These T cell receptor beta chains were read from a single sample in a study of T cell clonotyping in hematopoietic cell transplantation. Method: immunoSEQ multiplex PCR; TCRdb's copy keeps in-frame clones and lacks some. The sample has approximately 44,000 clones; 94% are singletons. Sequenced: peripheral blood mononuclear cells. The receptors originated from a woman aged 50 to 60 in good health. Some clones in this sample may be carry-over from other donors' samples. CDR3s include the opening cysteine and the closing phenylalanine or tryptophan.

TRBV9	TRBJ2-3	CASSVGPGISDTQYF
TRBV29-1	TRBJ1-1	CSVSGHGNTEAFF
TRBV7-3	TRBJ2-6	CASSLSGASGANVLTF
TRBV4-2	TRBJ2-1	CASSQTGGVEQFF
TRBV7-2	TRBJ2-3	CASSKGASGGEDTQYF
TRBV7-8	TRBJ1-3	CASSNYRTRTGNTIYF
TRBV28	TRBJ1-5	CASSLVGTHVQQPQHF
TRBV29-1	-	CSAATGGSTGELFF
TRBV7-9	TRBJ2-1	CASIIGERGALQFF
TRBV5-5	TRBJ2-7	CASSWAGPYEQYF
TRBV29-1	TRBJ1-2	CSVGTGYDYTF
TRBV27	TRBJ2-3	CASSSLLPTETDTQYF
TRBV5-6	TRBJ1-6	CASSPPQGSPLHF
TRBV5-6	TRBJ2-3	CASSPKGQGLSTDTQYF
TRBV28	TRBJ1-5	CASSSPNEGLGGPQHF
TRBV9	TRBJ2-5	CASSSQGSVQETQYF
TRBV10-3	TRBJ2-1	CAIRGLDEQFF
TRBV5-1	TRBJ1-1	CASSRGGRVMNTEAFF
TRBV19	TRBJ2-1	CASSMLAGDNEQFF
TRBV6-5	TRBJ2-1	CASSYHEGAGGNEQFF
TRBV25-1	TRBJ2-2	CASSDSRAREQLFF
TRBV7-2	TRBJ2-5	CASSKGYGVSGETQYF
TRBV7-8	TRBJ2-1	CASSLSLGQGSNEQFF
TRBV4-2	TRBJ2-5	CASSQDSGVLLQETQYF
TRBV27	TRBJ2-1	CASSFSRDTAYNEQFF
TRBV5-1	TRBJ2-6	CASSSVPSGANVLTF
TRBV15	TRBJ1-6	CATSRHHNSPLHF
TRBV28	TRBJ1-1	CASRLDREAFF
TRBV6-5	TRBJ1-5	CASRTDRNQPQHF
TRBV10-3	TRBJ2-5	CAISVGLEGETQYF
TRBV7-2	TRBJ1-3	CASSLGGRGGSRGNTIYF
TRBV28	TRBJ2-3	CASSHDTDTQYF
TRBV27	TRBJ2-3	CASSLGRSTDTQYF
TRBV5-8	TRBJ2-3	CASSLVLAGFFTDTQYF
TRBV19	TRBJ1-1	CASSINMNTEAFF
TRBV19	TRBJ2-2	CASSILSGTSGNTGELFF